This is a list of T cell receptor beta chains from one sample in a study of blood T cell repertoires in COVID-19. Measured with immunoSEQ multiplex PCR; TCRdb has only the in-frame clones, and not every one. This table has about 43,000 clones, almost 85% appearing once. The sequenced sample consisted of peripheral blood. The origin of the receptors is a woman aged 55-70 years with acute or convalescent COVID-19. Both conserved end residues are part of each CDR3. Fields, in order: D gene, J gene, V gene, clone size, CDR3 protein, CDR3 DNA. D genes are given only for firm matches. Size is stated for part of the rows, as once, few or many counts, or as a class when the clone is expanded.

>NA|TRBJ2-7|TRBV25-1|NA
CASSEVQTTEQYF
TGTGCCAGCAGTGAAGTGCAGACTACCGAGCAGTACTTC
>NA|TRBJ1-5|TRBV5-6|few
CASSTRVAQPQHF
TGTGCCAGCAGCACCCGGGTTGCTCAGCCCCAGCATTTT
>TRBD1|TRBJ2-6|TRBV6-6|NA
CASRSGGSGANVLTF
TGTGCCAGCAGGTCAGGGGGTTCGGGGGCCAACGTCCTGACTTTC
>NA|TRBJ1-3|TRBV7-2|NA
CASSSPGFSGNTIYF
TGTGCCAGCAGCTCCCCAGGGTTCTCTGGAAACACCATATATTTT
>TRBD1|TRBJ1-1|TRBV25-1|NA
CASSELSGQKNTEAFF
TGTGCCAGCAGTGAACTCTCGGGACAGAAGAACACTGAAGCTTTCTTT
>NA|TRBJ2-1|TRBV19|NA
CASSIVKYNEQFF
TGTGCCAGTAGTATAGTCAAATACAATGAGCAGTTCTTC
>TRBD1|TRBJ2-3|TRBV14|few
CASSRLTGASSTDTQYF
TGTGCCAGCAGCCGCTTGACAGGGGCTTCTAGCACAGATACGCAGTATTTT
>TRBD2|TRBJ2-5|TRBV3-1/TRBV3-2|NA
CASSQGASGGSSAETQYF
TGTGCCAGCAGCCAAGGGGCTAGCGGGGGGTCGTCGGCTGAGACCCAGTACTTC
>TRBD1|TRBJ2-1|TRBV6-2/TRBV6-3|few
CASSPWGQKTYNEQFF
TGTGCCAGCAGTCCCTGGGGACAGAAGACCTACAATGAGCAGTTCTTC
>NA|TRBJ1-2|TRBV6-6|NA
CASSWDNNYGYTF
TGTGCCAGCAGTTGGGACAATAACTATGGCTACACCTTC
>NA|TRBJ2-5|TRBV5-1|once
CASSLGSNAVQETQYF
TGCGCCAGCAGCTTGGGCTCGAACGCGGTCCAAGAGACCCAGTACTTC
>TRBD2|TRBJ2-1|TRBV27|NA
CASSGGLAGYRNEQFF
TGTGCCAGCAGTGGGGGACTAGCGGGGTACCGGAATGAGCAGTTCTTC
>TRBD2|TRBJ2-2|TRBV9|NA
CASRGLAEPGELFF
TGTGCCAGCAGGGGACTAGCAGAGCCCGGGGAGCTGTTTTTT
>TRBD1|TRBJ2-5|TRBV5-6|NA
CASSPKNRQGQETQYF
TGTGCCAGCAGCCCCAAGAACCGACAGGGACAGGAGACCCAGTACTTC
>NA|TRBJ2-7|TRBV28|NA
CASSKTTGFLIEQYF
TGTGCCAGCAGTAAGACGACAGGCTTTCTCATCGAGCAGTACTTC
>NA|TRBJ2-7|TRBV7-2|NA
CASNTGGDYEQYF
TGTGCCAGCAATACAGGGGGGGACTACGAGCAGTACTTC
>NA|TRBJ2-7|TRBV21-1|NA
CASSTSAGGSYEQYF
TGTGCCAGCAGCACCAGCGCAGGGGGGTCCTACGAGCAGTACTTC
>TRBD1|TRBJ2-2|TRBV24-1|NA
CATRGTGGNGELFF
TGTGCCACCAGGGGGACAGGGGGCAACGGGGAGCTGTTTTTT
>TRBD1|TRBJ2-1|TRBV19|NA
CASAELDRGYDEQFF
TGTGCCAGTGCAGAGCTGGACAGGGGGTACGATGAGCAGTTCTTC
>TRBD1|TRBJ1-5|TRBV10-2|NA
CASSDPDRRGGAQHF
TGCGCCAGCAGTGACCCGGACAGGCGGGGGGGAGCCCAGCATTTT
>TRBD1|TRBJ2-2|TRBV30|NA
CAWSGEAGGSGELFF
TGTGCCTGGAGTGGGGAGGCAGGGGGCTCCGGGGAGCTGTTTTTT
>NA|TRBJ1-4|TRBV4-3|NA
CASSQDRGSSNEKLFF
TGCGCCAGCAGCCAAGATCGAGGCAGCTCTAATGAAAAACTGTTTTTT
>NA|TRBJ2-7|TRBV9|NA
CASSGGPLGGDEQYF
TGTGCCAGCAGCGGAGGACCCCTGGGAGGCGACGAGCAGTACTTC
>TRBD2|TRBJ2-1|TRBV20-1|few
CSAIRGGEQFF
TGCAGTGCCATTCGGGGAGGGGAGCAGTTCTTC
>NA|TRBJ1-3|TRBV19|NA
CATIRTAPGNTIYF
TGTGCCACTATTCGGACAGCGCCAGGAAACACCATATATTTT
>NA|TRBJ2-1|TRBV12-3/TRBV12-4|NA
CASTGRYNEQFF
TGTGCCAGCACCGGCAGGTACAATGAGCAGTTCTTC
>NA|TRBJ1-4|TRBV30|NA
CAWSVSRTSTNEKLFF
TGTGCCTGGAGTGTGAGTCGGACATCAACTAATGAAAAACTGTTTTTT
>NA|TRBJ1-1|TRBV3-1/TRBV3-2|NA
CASISRGTNTEAFF
TGTGCCAGCATCAGTAGGGGTACGAACACTGAAGCTTTCTTT
>NA|TRBJ1-3|TRBV13|NA
CASSSLRGQAGNTIYF
TGTGCCAGCAGCTCGTTAAGGGGCCAGGCTGGAAACACCATATATTTT
>TRBD2|TRBJ2-1|TRBV29-1|NA
CSARLTGGLGNEQFF
TGCAGCGCCAGACTGACGGGGGGGCTCGGGAATGAGCAGTTCTTC
>NA|TRBJ1-3|TRBV30|NA
CAWSAPTGNTIYF
TGTGCCTGGAGTGCCCCAACTGGAAACACCATATATTTT
>TRBD1|TRBJ1-1|TRBV5-1|NA
CASSVGGPWGQGYEAFF
TGCGCCAGCAGCGTTGGGGGTCCTTGGGGACAGGGGTATGAAGCTTTCTTT
>NA|TRBJ1-1|TRBV5-1|NA
CASSLLGRGFGTEAFF
TGCGCCAGCAGCTTGTTAGGTAGGGGGTTCGGGACTGAAGCTTTCTTT
>NA|TRBJ1-2|TRBV20-1|NA
CRLGLWGGYTF
TGCAGGCTGGGACTTTGGGGGGGCTACACCTTC
>NA|TRBJ1-3|TRBV4-3|few
CASSQVHRAGNTIYF
TGCGCCAGCAGCCAAGTGCACAGAGCTGGAAACACCATATATTTT
>TRBD2|TRBJ2-2|TRBV4-1|once
CASSQDSRLAVLGGELFF
TGCGCCAGCAGCCAAGATTCCCGACTAGCGGTTTTGGGCGGGGAGCTGTTTTTT
>NA|TRBJ2-5|TRBV19|NA
CASSPAGGGQTQYF
TGTGCCAGTAGTCCCGCCGGGGGAGGCCAGACCCAGTACTTC
>NA|TRBJ2-3|TRBV10-1|once
CASSDGGLTDTQYF
TGCGCCAGCAGTGACGGCGGGCTCACAGATACGCAGTATTTT
>TRBD1|TRBJ1-1|TRBV6-6|NA
CASILRGVTEAFF
TGTGCCAGCATTCTCAGGGGGGTCACTGAAGCTTTCTTT
>TRBD1|TRBJ1-1|TRBV6-5|NA
CASREGAWVAFF
TGTGCCAGCAGAGAGGGGGCCTGGGTAGCTTTCTTT
>TRBD1|TRBJ1-4|TRBV12-5|NA
CASGTGGIGEKLFF
TGTGCTAGTGGGACAGGGGGCATTGGTGAAAAACTGTTTTTT
>TRBD1|TRBJ2-7|TRBV27|NA
CASSTYRGSYEQYF
TGTGCCAGCAGCACGTACAGGGGCTCCTACGAGCAGTACTTC
>NA|TRBJ1-1|TRBV4-2|NA
CASAARTEAFF
TGTGCCAGCGCGGCACGGACTGAAGCTTTCTTT
>NA|TRBJ2-1|TRBV12-5|once
CASVRLHNEQFF
TGTGCTAGTGTGCGGCTACACAATGAGCAGTTCTTC
>TRBD1|TRBJ2-7|TRBV19|NA
CASSTLGQGVYEQYF
TGTGCCAGTAGTACCCTGGGACAGGGGGTGTACGAGCAGTACTTC
>NA|TRBJ2-1|TRBV2|NA
CASSLPQGRNEQFF
TGTGCCAGCAGCCTTCCTCAGGGTAGAAATGAGCAGTTCTTC
>TRBD1|TRBJ1-5|TRBV5-1|NA
CASSSTGLGNQPQHF
TGCGCCAGCAGCTCGACAGGGTTGGGCAATCAGCCCCAGCATTTT
>TRBD2|TRBJ2-1|TRBV4-1|NA
CASSHYFGGESNEQFF
TGCGCCAGCAGCCACTACTTCGGGGGGGAGTCAAATGAGCAGTTCTTC